This section outlines one T cell receptor beta chain sequence together with its context. The antigen is not known. These data originate in a study of early T cells in non-severe SARS-CoV-2 infection. General study points: The matching step, a VDJdb search, favored anti-spike CD8 responses and missed private and CD4 specificities.

CDR3 length: 14 residues. Trimming at V came to 5 bases and at J to 9 bases, leaving 9 bases not matched to a gene. Unique molecular identifiers (one per individual cDNA molecule) were attached. In TCRdb, the 5' RACE reads were re-called with MiXCR into one record per CDR3 protein. The table shows about 60,000 distinct CDR3 sequences, with over 10% occurring only once. The specimen was whole blood. The gene calls are TRBV12-3 or TRBV12-4 and TRBJ2-1, with 8 bases that match TRBD1. The clonotype was recovered from an adult who was a healthcare worker with PCR-confirmed SARS-CoV-2 infection or an uninfected control (not recorded which). CDR3 protein: CASSNRQGITEQFF. As DNA, the CDR3 is TGTGCCAGCAGTAATAGACAGGGGATTACTGAGCAGTTCTTC.